Listed here are 8 T cell receptor beta chains from one sample, sequenced in a study of blood T cell repertoires in COVID-19. The table came from immunoSEQ multiplex PCR; TCRdb's copy has only in-frame clones and leaves some out. Among fewer than 350,000 clones listed, over 80% were seen once. The sequencing input was peripheral blood. The receptors originated from a woman between 45 and 65 years old with active or convalescent COVID-19.

The chain combines TRBV27 with TRBJ1-5, with D maybe TRBD1 (5 bases). The germline CDR1 and CDR2 sequences are MNHEY and SMNVEV (reference sequence). Trimming removed 4 bases from V and 9 bases from J, with 16 bases in between. This CDR3 has 14 residues. The CDR3 bases are TGTGCCAGCAGTTGGGAGGGGAGCGGAGGGCCCCAGCATTTT. It specifies CASSWEGSGGPQHF.

This rearrangement joins TRBV19 to TRBJ1-5; 8 nucleotides align to TRBD1. CDR1 is LNHDA and CDR2 is SQIVND in the germline V gene (reference sequence). With V trimmed by 5 bases and J by 4 bases, 7 bases remained unmatched. This CDR3 contains 15 residues. DNA for the CDR3: TGTGCCAGTAGTCCCTCGGACAGGGCGAATCAGCCCCAGCATTTT. Its translation is CASSPSDRANQPQHF.

CDR3 sequence: CATGVGATNEKLFF. CDR3 bases: TGTGCCACCGGGGTTGGGGCAACTAATGAAAAACTGTTTTTT. The chain uses TRBV28 and TRBJ1-4; D is uncertain. CDR3 length: 14 residues. The germline gives CDR1 MDHEN, CDR2 SYDVKM. V lost 10 bases to trimming and J lost 0 bases, with 12 bases between them.

This chain connects TRBV5-4 to TRBJ1-2, with a possible D match to TRBD1 (6 bases). This CDR3 contains 15 residues. Deletions cut 2 bases from V and 4 bases from J, with 15 bases between. From germline, CDR1 is SGHNT and CDR2 YYREEE (reference sequence). The CDR3 spells CASSFQFGGAYGYTF. The CDR3 coding sequence is TGTGCCAGCAGCTTCCAATTCGGGGGGGCCTATGGCTACACCTTC.

In its sample, this clone was seen once. The V gene is TRBV5-6, the J gene TRBJ1-2, with D perhaps TRBD1 (5 bases). Germline V CDR1 and CDR2: SGHDT, YYEEEE. The CDR3 is 13 amino acids. Trimming removed 2 bases at V and 3 bases at J, with 8 bases between. The CDR3 is CASSFGGDYGYTF. Here the CDR3 DNA reads TGTGCCAGCAGCTTTGGGGGGGACTATGGCTACACCTTC.

The chain uses TRBV5-1 and TRBJ2-3, with D tentatively TRBD2 (5 bases). The length of the CDR3 is 17 residues. Germline lookup yields CDR1 SGHRS and CDR2 YFSETQ. Trimming took 0 bases from V and 0 from J, leaving 14 bases between them. Here the CDR3 reads CASSLGYSDSSTDTQYF. The CDR3 bases are TGCGCCAGCAGCTTGGGTTATAGCGATTCTAGCACAGATACGCAGTATTTT.

The genes are TRBV7-9 and TRBJ1-2; the D is unclear. The germline V and J ends were trimmed by 5 bases and 7 bases, with 23 bases remaining between them. The CDR3 covers 16 residues. CDR1 is SEHNR and CDR2 is FQNEAQ in the germline V gene (reference sequence). CDR3 region: CASSQPASGPGIGYTF. In nucleotides, the CDR3 is TGTGCCAGCAGCCAACCGGCATCAGGTCCGGGAATTGGCTACACCTTC. The variable domain in full, completed from reference TRBV7-9 and TRBJ1-2, reads DTGVSQNPRHKITKRGQNVTFRCDPISEHNRLYWYRQTLGQGPEFLTYFQNEAQLEKSRLLSDRFSAERPKGSFSTLEIQRTEQGDSAMYLCASSQPASGPGIGYTFGSGTRLTVV.

V gene TRBV7-9 combines with J gene TRBJ1-6, with 7 bases aligning to TRBD1. Germline CDR1 SEHNR, CDR2 FQNEAQ (reference sequence). J gave up 3 bases and V 6 bases, and 5 bases lay outside the gene matches. The CDR3 has 15 amino acids. CDR3 sequence: CASRSGQLYNSPLHF. As DNA, the CDR3 is TGTGCCAGCAGGTCGGGACAGCTCTATAATTCACCCCTCCACTTT.